This TCR beta chain was sequenced for a study of T cells in Graves' hyperthyroidism and ophthalmopathy. Study-level results: Most clonotypes that expanded in the thyroid above 0.001 also showed up in blood.

J gave up 6 bases and V 3 bases, and 6 bases lay outside the gene matches. The CDR3 contains 14 residues. TCR beta CDR3 sequences were amplified from RNA transcripts. First-round RT-PCR targeting the TCR CDR3 was performed with the HTBI primer set. One entry per CDR3 protein, called by TCRdb with MiXCR from the multiplex PCR reads. The table includes a few hundred thousand distinct CDR3 sequences, around 19% detected once. The study excluded patients with uncontrolled infection, other autoimmune disease, pregnancy or lactation. Diagnosis rested on symptoms, serum thyroxine and TRAb, thyroid ultrasound, and orbital computed tomography. Source material for PBMCs was roughly 10 ml fresh peripheral blood. The sample holds a few counts of this clonotype. Its specificity is unknown.

This TCR derives from a man over 45 with Graves' ophthalmopathy. Sequences were obtained from blood. The rearrangement uses TRBV12-3 or TRBV12-4 and TRBJ1-2, with 8 positions matching TRBD1. CDR3 DNA: TGTGCCAGCAGTTTTTCGGACAGGGACGATGGCTACACCTTC. As protein: CASSFSDRDDGYTF.